This T cell receptor (beta chain) originates from a study of T cells in Graves' hyperthyroidism and ophthalmopathy. Germline V lookup: CDR1 SNHLY, CDR2 FYNNEI. V lost 7 bases, J lost 5 bases, and 19 bases stayed unmatched. This CDR3 region has 17 residues. This clonotype was counted ten times or more. The cohort's ophthalmopathy patients, a group with duration under 3 months, had a Clinical Activity Score of at least 3 and a NOSPECS grade of at least 4. TCR beta CDR3 regions were amplified from RNA. RT-PCR in the first round (using the HTBI primer set) targeted the TCR CDR3. MiXCR, run by TCRdb on the multiplex PCR reads, gives a single entry per CDR3 protein. The sample has around 530,000 distinct CDR3 sequences, over 15% seen once; the top ten hold approximately 15%.

The sample was blood. The chain employs TRBV2 and TRBJ1-1; TRBD1 aligns across 7 bases. This TCR was sampled from a woman between 18 and 30 years old with Graves' ophthalmopathy. CDR3 sequence: CASTSTGGGGGGTEAFF. The CDR3 bases are TGTGCCAGCACCTCGACGGGAGGAGGGGGCGGGGGAACTGAAGCTTTCTTT.